Listed below are T cell receptor beta chains from one sample, sequenced in a study of PD-1 blockade in classical Hodgkin lymphoma. Sequencing was performed with immunoSEQ multiplex PCR; in TCRdb, only in-frame clones are kept and a portion is missing. The table shows 43,000 or so clones, with around 78% occurring only once. The starting material was peripheral blood mononuclear cells (PBMCs), obtained before the fourth cycle of nivolumab. These receptors all come from a human donor with classical Hodgkin lymphoma. Each CDR3 is given with its conserved first and last residue.

>16|TRBV27|TRBJ2-6
CASSLGGYSGANVLTF
>15|TRBV7-6|TRBJ1-5
CASSLGGNLNQPQHF
>15|TRBV7-2|TRBJ1-2
CASSLERQGFYGYTF
>12|TRBV21-1|TRBJ1-2
CASLTMHYGYTF
>15|TRBV28|TRBJ2-5
CASSWGTGGRETQYF
>16|TRBV21-1|TRBJ2-7
CASSKEIRYRDTGQYF
>15|TRBV5-1|TRBJ1-1
CASSFDIPGNTEAFF
>14|TRBV5-1|TRBJ1-4
CASSSTGQRVKLFF
>17|TRBV6-9|TRBJ1-6
CASSLLSGWCKNSPLHF
>17|TRBV5-1|TRBJ2-1
CASSPLTSGGAGDEQFF
>15|TRBV29-1|TRBJ2-2
CSVGIDRADTGELFF
>12|TRBV29-1|TRBJ1-2
CSGRDGEYGYTF